These T cell receptor beta chains were read from a single sample in a study of blood T cell repertoires in COVID-19. The protocol was immunoSEQ multiplex PCR, while the TCRdb copy is restricted to in-frame clones and leaves out a portion. The table lists around 80,000 clones, around 80% of them singletons. Sequencing was performed on peripheral blood. The receptors were gathered from a man between 45 and 60 years old with COVID-19, enrolled during active disease. CDR3s include the opening cysteine and the closing phenylalanine or tryptophan. D genes are given only for firm matches. Only part of the rows carry a size: once, few, many, or a class if the clone is expanded.

cdr3_aa | cdr3_nt | clone_size | d_call | j_call | v_call
CASSELPGYEQYF | TGTGCCAGCAGCGAGCTGCCGGGCTACGAGCAGTACTTC | once | NA | TRBJ2-7 | TRBV7-9
CASSSTGINEKLFF | TGCGCCAGCAGCTCGACAGGGATTAATGAAAAACTGTTTTTT | NA | TRBD1 | TRBJ1-4 | TRBV4-1
CATSDWELAGEGRETQYF | TGTGCCACCAGTGATTGGGAACTAGCGGGAGAGGGTCGAGAGACCCAGTACTTC | few | TRBD2 | TRBJ2-5 | TRBV24-1
CATTRDSLNQPQHF | TGCGCCACCACCCGGGACAGTCTAAATCAGCCCCAGCATTTT | NA | TRBD1 | TRBJ1-5 | TRBV10-2
CASSSRKRQAGNTIYF | TGTGCCAGCAGCTCCCGGAAGCGACAGGCTGGAAACACCATATATTTT | NA | NA | TRBJ1-3 | TRBV9
CATSRMGDRDYEQYF | TGTGCCACCAGCAGAATGGGAGACAGGGACTACGAGCAGTACTTC | NA | TRBD1 | TRBJ2-7 | TRBV15
CASSLSRGTGELFF | TGTGCCAGCAGCTTATCCCGGGGGACCGGGGAGCTGTTTTTT | NA | NA | TRBJ2-2 | TRBV11-2
CAISPSLNSPLHF | TGTGCCATCTCGCCAAGCCTTAATTCACCCCTCCACTTT | many | NA | TRBJ1-6 | TRBV6-6
CASSLGGASETQYF | TGTGCCAGCAGCCTGGGGGGGGCCTCGGAGACCCAGTACTTC | NA | NA | TRBJ2-5 | TRBV27
CASSSTDRSYNEQFF | TGTGCCAGCAGTTCAACGGACAGGTCCTACAATGAGCAGTTCTTC | once | TRBD1 | TRBJ2-1 | TRBV28
CASRPARSSYEQYF | TGTGCCAGCAGGCCCGCGAGGAGCTCCTACGAGCAGTACTTC | NA | NA | TRBJ2-7 | TRBV6-5
CASSPTLTAVSRNTEAFF | TGTGCCAGCTCACCAACGTTGACAGCAGTATCTCGAAACACTGAAGCTTTCTTT | NA | NA | TRBJ1-1 | TRBV18
CATSDSRQGVGQPQHF | TGTGCCACCAGTGATTCTAGACAGGGGGTTGGTCAGCCCCAGCATTTT | NA | TRBD1 | TRBJ1-5 | TRBV24-1
CASETANYEQYF | TGTGCCAGCGAGACAGCCAACTACGAGCAGTACTTC | NA | NA | TRBJ2-7 | TRBV2
CASSTDRAYEQYF | TGCGCCAGCAGCACGGACAGGGCTTACGAGCAGTACTTC | NA | TRBD1 | TRBJ2-7 | TRBV5-1
CASSPGTGEVGTQYF | TGTGCCAGCAGTCCCGGGACAGGGGAGGTGGGTACGCAGTATTTT | NA | TRBD1 | TRBJ2-3 | TRBV28
CASSATGYRGMGDTQYF | TGTGCCAGCAGTGCCACGGGGTACAGGGGCATGGGAGATACGCAGTATTTT | NA | TRBD1 | TRBJ2-3 | TRBV6-1
CASSDRGGYTF | TGTGCCAGCAGCGACAGGGGTGGCTACACCTTC | NA | TRBD1 | TRBJ1-2 | TRBV5-6
CASRGTAFQHF | TGTGCCAGCAGGGGGACAGCTTTCCAGCATTTT | NA | TRBD1 | TRBJ1-5 | TRBV2
CASSLNEGLEAFF | TGCGCCAGCAGCTTGAACGAGGGCCTTGAAGCTTTCTTT | NA | NA | TRBJ1-1 | TRBV5-1
CASSVAAQGAYEQYF | TGTGCCAGCAGCGTAGCTGCCCAGGGGGCCTACGAGCAGTACTTC | NA | TRBD1 | TRBJ2-7 | TRBV9
CASSYGQGGYPQHF | TGTGCCAGCAGCTACGGACAGGGAGGTTATCCCCAGCATTTT | NA | TRBD1 | TRBJ1-5 | TRBV5-6
CASSEDRGYYEQYF | TGTGCCAGCAGTGAGGACAGGGGCTACTACGAGCAGTACTTC | NA | TRBD1 | TRBJ2-7 | TRBV25-1
CASSMKGRNTDTQYF | TGTGCCAGTAGTATGAAGGGGAGGAACACAGATACGCAGTATTTT | NA | NA | TRBJ2-3 | TRBV19
CASSGGVGGENSPLHF | TGTGCCAGCAGTGGGGGAGTGGGGGGTGAAAATTCACCCCTCCACTTT | medium-sized | NA | TRBJ1-6 | TRBV2
CASSLSGGSNHEQYF | TGCGCCAGCAGCCTATCCGGGGGGAGTAACCACGAGCAGTACTTC | NA | TRBD2 | TRBJ2-7 | TRBV4-3
CASSQEVLAHLNSPLHF | TGTGCCAGCAGCCAAGAGGTCTTGGCCCACCTTAATTCACCCCTCCACTTT | NA | NA | TRBJ1-6 | TRBV4-2
CASSSLGRGHTEAFF | TGTGCCAGCAGTTCCCTCGGCAGGGGTCACACTGAAGCTTTCTTT | NA | NA | TRBJ1-1 | TRBV27
CASSVVRLAAPDTQYF | TGTGCCAGCAGCGTAGTTAGACTAGCGGCCCCGGATACGCAGTATTTT | NA | TRBD2 | TRBJ2-3 | TRBV9
CASSLASGQTGELFF | TGTGCCAGCAGCTTAGCTAGCGGCCAAACCGGGGAGCTGTTTTTT | once | NA | TRBJ2-2 | TRBV7-2
CASSYRQGATYEQYF | TGTGCCAGCAGTTACAGACAGGGGGCGACCTACGAGCAGTACTTC | NA | TRBD1 | TRBJ2-7 | TRBV6-6
CASSPQGATLMNTEAFF | TGTGCCAGCAGTCCACAGGGGGCTACTCTCATGAACACTGAAGCTTTCTTT | NA | TRBD1 | TRBJ1-1 | TRBV2
CASSGRPQGAYEQYF | TGTGCCAGCAGCGGCCGGCCCCAGGGGGCCTACGAGCAGTACTTC | NA | TRBD1 | TRBJ2-7 | TRBV7-8
CASSYARDTQYF | TGTGCCAGCAGCTACGCGCGGGATACGCAGTATTTT | NA | NA | TRBJ2-3 | TRBV11-3
CASSTGANYGYTF | TGTGCCAGTAGTACGGGAGCTAACTATGGCTACACCTTC | NA | NA | TRBJ1-2 | TRBV19
CASSAGGASGELFF | TGTGCCAGCAGTGCTGGGGGCGCCTCCGGGGAGCTGTTTTTT | NA | NA | TRBJ2-2 | TRBV2
CASSPGGSSPLHF | TGTGCCAGCAGCCCGGGGGGGAGTTCACCCCTCCACTTT | few | NA | TRBJ1-6 | TRBV5-6
CASSQDIAGTANYGYTF | TGTGCCAGCAGCCAAGACATAGCCGGGACAGCTAACTATGGCTACACCTTC | NA | TRBD1 | TRBJ1-2 | TRBV4-2
CASSIYGEGINYGYTF | TGTGCCAGTAGTATATACGGGGAGGGGATCAACTATGGCTACACCTTC | few | NA | TRBJ1-2 | TRBV19
CASRRTGGGQPQHF | TGCGCCAGCAGACGGACAGGGGGCGGTCAGCCCCAGCATTTT | NA | TRBD1 | TRBJ1-5 | TRBV4-1
CASSKDGVASNQPQHF | TGTGCCAGCAGCAAAGATGGAGTTGCGAGCAATCAGCCCCAGCATTTT | NA | NA | TRBJ1-5 | TRBV11-2
CASRLSSGNTIYF | TGTGCCAGCAGACTTTCTTCTGGAAACACCATATATTTT | NA | NA | TRBJ1-3 | TRBV7-2
CASSHGSPSSYEQYF | TGTGCCAGCAGTCACGGGTCACCAAGCTCCTACGAGCAGTACTTC | NA | NA | TRBJ2-7 | TRBV11-1
CASSRTGLGGYTF | TGTGCCAGCAGTCGAACAGGTCTAGGAGGCTACACCTTC | NA | NA | TRBJ1-2 | TRBV6-5
CASLRLAGVTGELFF | TGTGCCAGCCTCCGACTAGCGGGAGTCACCGGGGAGCTGTTTTTT | NA | TRBD2 | TRBJ2-2 | TRBV6-5
CASSPTSGSKYEQYF | TGTGCCAGCTCACCGACTAGCGGGAGTAAATACGAGCAGTACTTC | NA | TRBD2 | TRBJ2-7 | TRBV18
CASSLDQRKANTEAFF | TGTGCCAGCAGCTTAGACCAACGTAAAGCGAACACTGAAGCTTTCTTT | NA | NA | TRBJ1-1 | TRBV7-8